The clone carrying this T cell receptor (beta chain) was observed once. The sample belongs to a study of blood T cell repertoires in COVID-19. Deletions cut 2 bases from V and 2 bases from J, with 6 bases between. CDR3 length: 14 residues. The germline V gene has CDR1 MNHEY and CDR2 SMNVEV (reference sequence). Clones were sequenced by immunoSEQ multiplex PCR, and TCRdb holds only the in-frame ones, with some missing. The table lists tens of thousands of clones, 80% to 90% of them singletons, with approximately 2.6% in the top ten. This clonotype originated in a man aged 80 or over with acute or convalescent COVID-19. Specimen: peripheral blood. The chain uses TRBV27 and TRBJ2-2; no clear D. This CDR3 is CASSLSLNTGELFF. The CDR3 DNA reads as TGTGCCAGCAGTTTAAGCCTTAACACCGGGGAGCTGTTTTTT.